These 15 T cell receptor beta chains came from one sample sequenced in a study of blood T cell repertoires in COVID-19. TCRdb's copy holds only in-frame clones and misses some; the assay was immunoSEQ multiplex PCR. This sample carries around 94,000 clones, 80% to 85% of them seen once, and the ten largest clones take about 6.3%. Sequencing used peripheral blood. All receptors derive from a man between 60 and 70 years old with acute or convalescent COVID-19.

The chain links TRBV9 to TRBJ1-2; D is perhaps TRBD1 (6 bases). Trimming pared 4 bases from V and 4 bases from J, leaving 20 bases between. The CDR3 length is 16 residues. Germline-derived CDR1 and CDR2 are SGDLS and YYNGEE. CDR3 sequence: CASSSGQGLLFYGYTF. CDR3 in DNA: TGTGCCAGCAGCTCGGGGCAGGGGCTTCTCTTCTATGGCTACACCTTC.

The V call is TRBV5-1, the J call TRBJ1-1; 7 bases are shared with TRBD1. V shed 2 bases, J shed 5 bases, and the junction held 6 bases outside the gene matches. In germline, CDR1 is SGHRS, CDR2 YFSETQ. This CDR3 region has 14 residues. CDR3 bases: TGCGCCAGCAGCTTTCGACAGGGCGGAACTGAAGCTTTCTTT. This gives the protein CASSFRQGGTEAFF.

V and J are TRBV4-1 and TRBJ2-7; 9 bases align to TRBD2. This CDR3 region has 15 residues. Trimming took 4 bases from V and 5 from J; bases not matched to a gene: 9. Germline CDR1 reads MGHRA; CDR2 reads YSYEKL. The CDR3 nucleotides are TGCGCCAGCAGCCCGAGGGCGGGGGGGCACGACGAGCAGTACTTC. As protein: CASSPRAGGHDEQYF.

This clone appeared many times. The rearrangement links TRBV27 to TRBJ1-5; D is possibly TRBD1 (5 bases). The CDR3 length is 15 residues. Germline V lookup: CDR1 MNHEY, CDR2 SMNVEV (reference sequence). V was trimmed by 4 bases and J by 0 bases, leaving 10 bases between them. This chain's CDR3 is CASSSRGHSNQPQHF. The CDR3 bases are TGTGCCAGCAGTTCACGAGGACATAGCAATCAGCCCCAGCATTTT.

This chain connects TRBV19 to TRBJ1-5; D unresolved. This CDR3 comprises 16 residues. Germline CDR1 LNHDA, CDR2 SQIVND (reference sequence). With 2 bases removed from V and 0 bases from J, the gap between germline ends came to 11 bases. CDR3 coding DNA: TGTGCCAGTAGTATAAGTGGAGGGTATAGCAATCAGCCCCAGCATTTT. Translated, it gives CASSISGGYSNQPQHF.

This clone has a single count. V gene TRBV6-5 combines with J gene TRBJ2-7; 10 nucleotides line up with TRBD1. Germline V gives CDR1 MNHEY, CDR2 SVGAGI. The V segment lost 7 bases and the J segment 3 bases; nucleotides outside the gene matches: 6. The CDR3 extends over 14 amino acids. The CDR3 loop is CASIVGDRGYEQYF. In nucleotides, the CDR3 is TGTGCCAGCATTGTCGGGGACAGGGGCTACGAGCAGTACTTC.

There are a few counts of this clone. The rearrangement links TRBV7-2 to TRBJ1-3; 8 nucleotides match TRBD1. Germline CDR1 SGHTA, CDR2 FQGNSA. The V segment lost 5 bases and the J segment 4 bases; nucleotides outside the gene matches: 7. CDR3 length: 15 residues. CDR3 residues: CASSPQGARGNTIYF. In DNA, the CDR3 is TGTGCCAGCAGCCCGCAGGGGGCGCGGGGAAACACCATATATTTT.

The chain recombines TRBV7-2 with TRBJ1-4, with D perhaps matching TRBD1 (5 bases). Germline lookup yields CDR1 SGHTA and CDR2 FQGNSA. V was shortened by 5 bases and J by 8 bases, with 15 bases between the two germline ends. The CDR3 has 14 amino acids. CDR3 DNA sequence: TGTGCCAGCAGCCCGGGGGGGTCCGTAGAAAAACTGTTTTTT. This encodes CASSPGGSVEKLFF. Together with reference TRBV7-2 and TRBJ1-4, the CDR3 gives the full variable domain: GAGVSQSPSNKVTEKGKDVELRCDPISGHTALYWYRQSLGQGLEFLIYFQGNSAPDKSGLPSDRFSAERTGGSVSTLTIQRTQQEDSAVYLCASSPGGSVEKLFFGSGTQLSVL.

The rearrangement joins TRBV24-1 to TRBJ1-1; 7 bases align to TRBD1. The CDR3 spans 14 residues. V trimming: 3 bases; J trimming: 3 bases; junction bases outside the gene matches: 3. CDR1 KGHDR and CDR2 SFDVKD come from the germline V gene. The CDR3 nucleotides are TGTGCCACCAGTGATACGCAGGGGGACACTGAAGCTTTCTTT. Residues: CATSDTQGDTEAFF.

The chain recombines TRBV30 with TRBJ2-7; TRBD1 matches 8 bases. Trimming removed 0 bases from V and 2 bases from J; junction bases left unmatched: 9. The CDR3 totals 16 residues. The germline CDR1 and CDR2 sequences are GTSNPN and SVGIG (reference sequence). The DNA of the CDR3 is TGTGCCTGGAGTGTAATTAGGGCAGGGGGCACCTACGAGCAGTACTTC. This translates into CAWSVIRAGGTYEQYF.

The chain joins TRBV6-4 to TRBJ2-7; a weak D match, TRBD2 (6 bases). The V gene lost 3 bases and the J gene lost 2 bases, with 14 bases spanning the gap. The CDR3 is 15 amino acids. Germline CDR1 MRHNA, CDR2 SNTAGT. The CDR3: CASSEEGYGTYEQYF. CDR3 nucleotide sequence: TGTGCCAGCAGTGAGGAGGGCTACGGTACCTACGAGCAGTACTTC.

The chain carries TRBV24-1 and TRBJ2-1, with D possibly matching TRBD1 (6 bases). In germline, CDR1 is KGHDR, CDR2 SFDVKD. The CDR3 extends over 15 amino acids. V lost 5 bases and J 5 bases, leaving 15 bases between the germline ends. In DNA form, the CDR3 reads TGTGCCACCAGTGTCCCGGACAGAGACGACAATGAGCAGTTCTTC. It codes for CATSVPDRDDNEQFF.

The CDR3 nucleotides are TGTGCCAGCAGCACATTTATCACAGGGGGCGCAGATACGCAGTATTTT. It yields the protein CASSTFITGGADTQYF. The chain links TRBV5-8 to TRBJ2-3; 9 nucleotides agree with TRBD1. Germline V gene data show CDR1 as SGHTS and CDR2 as YDEGEE. The CDR3 consists of 16 residues. V lost 4 bases to trimming and J lost 4 bases; unmatched junction nucleotides: 10.

The chain employs TRBV29-1 and TRBJ1-6; TRBD1 agrees at 7 bases. The V gene end was trimmed by 7 bases and the J gene end by 7 bases; junction bases not matched to a gene: 4. Germline CDR1 SQVTM, CDR2 ANQGSEA. This CDR3 is built from 12 residues. As DNA, the CDR3 is TGCAGCGCACAACAGGGGAATTCACCCCTCCACTTT. Translated: CSAQQGNSPLHF.

The chain is built from TRBV30 and TRBJ2-7; 9 bases match TRBD1. The CDR3 runs 14 residues. Losses at the gene ends were 5 bases for V and 6 bases for J; bases not matched to a gene: 11. CDR1 GTSNPN and CDR2 SVGIG come from the germline V gene (reference sequence). The CDR3 DNA reads TGTGCCTGGGCAGCAACAGGGGGCGCATTCGAGCAGTACTTC. Its protein is CAWAATGGAFEQYF.